This TCR beta chain was identified in a study of cytomegalovirus exposure and HLA in healthy donors. Study-wide results and caveats: An Asian-associated ancestry cluster reportedly showed fewer N-insertions than the approximately 700-donor mean in a later analysis.

The CDR3 loop spans 16 amino acids. Germline CDR1 MGHRA, CDR2 YSYEKL. Trimming took off 0 bases at V and 2 bases at J, with 12 bases between the two ends. 60 Vbeta and 13 Jbeta primers were used in PCR. Assay used: immunoSEQ multiplex PCR; TCRdb lists only in-frame clones, some missing. Among hundreds of thousands of clones, approximately 83% were seen once, and the ten largest hold 0.71%. Details on this clone: The antigen is not known.

This TCR was recovered from a boy aged 2 to 9 in good health and CMV-seronegative. Sequencing used PBMCs. The rearrangement links TRBV4-1 to TRBJ2-3; D is unclear. This CDR3 is CASSQDKNSYTDTQYF. CDR3 bases: TGCGCCAGCAGCCAAGATAAAAACAGCTACACAGATACGCAGTATTTT.